This T cell receptor (beta chain) was profiled in a study of STAT5B mutations in CD4+ large granular lymphocyte leukemia. Overall study findings and caveats: Compared with healthy controls (2/35), patient top clones favored TRBV06 (8/27).

Sequenced by immunoSEQ multiplex PCR; TCRdb stores in-frame clones only, minus some. This sample has some 30,000 clones, with just under 75% found just once. V lost 0 bases and J lost 2, with 5 bases in between. This CDR3 spans 13 amino acids. Germline CDR1 MNHNS, CDR2 SASEGT. Points on this clone: Its antigen is still unknown.

The chain joins TRBV6-1 to TRBJ2-7; D not resolved. Sequencing input: CD4+ T cells from blood buffy coats. This TCR was recovered from a human donor in good health. Written as DNA, the CDR3 is TGTGCCAGCAGTGAAGCGGGGACCTACGAGCAGTACTTC. Protein: CASSEAGTYEQYF.